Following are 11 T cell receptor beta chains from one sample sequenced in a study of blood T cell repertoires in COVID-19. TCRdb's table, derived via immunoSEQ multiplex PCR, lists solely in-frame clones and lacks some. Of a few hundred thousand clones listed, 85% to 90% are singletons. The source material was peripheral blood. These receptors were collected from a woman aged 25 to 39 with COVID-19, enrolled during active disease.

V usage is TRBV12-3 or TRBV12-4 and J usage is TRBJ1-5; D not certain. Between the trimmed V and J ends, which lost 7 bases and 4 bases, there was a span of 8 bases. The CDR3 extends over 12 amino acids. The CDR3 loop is CASKYGNQPQHF. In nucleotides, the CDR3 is TGTGCCAGCAAATACGGTAATCAGCCCCAGCATTTT.

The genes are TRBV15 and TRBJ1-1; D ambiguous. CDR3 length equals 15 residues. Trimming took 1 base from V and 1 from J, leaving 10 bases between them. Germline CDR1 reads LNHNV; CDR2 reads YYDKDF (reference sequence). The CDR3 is CATSRVIGENTEAFF. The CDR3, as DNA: TGTGCCACCAGCAGAGTAATTGGAGAGAACACTGAAGCTTTCTTT.

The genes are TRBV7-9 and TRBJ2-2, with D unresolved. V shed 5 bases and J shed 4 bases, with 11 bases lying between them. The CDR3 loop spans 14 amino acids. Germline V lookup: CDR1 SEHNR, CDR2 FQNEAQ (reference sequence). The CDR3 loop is CASSLRTVTGELFF. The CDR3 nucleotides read TGTGCCAGCAGCCTGCGCACTGTCACCGGGGAGCTGTTTTTT. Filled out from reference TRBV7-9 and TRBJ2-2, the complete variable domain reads DTGVSQNPRHKITKRGQNVTFRCDPISEHNRLYWYRQTLGQGPEFLTYFQNEAQLEKSRLLSDRFSAERPKGSFSTLEIQRTEQGDSAMYLCASSLRTVTGELFFGEGSRLTVL.

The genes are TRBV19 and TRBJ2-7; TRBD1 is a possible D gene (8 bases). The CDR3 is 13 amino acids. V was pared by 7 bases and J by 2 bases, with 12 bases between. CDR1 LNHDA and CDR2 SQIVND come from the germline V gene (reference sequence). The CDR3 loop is CASKQGGTYEQYF. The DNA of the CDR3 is TGTGCCAGTAAACAGGGGGGGACCTACGAGCAGTACTTC.

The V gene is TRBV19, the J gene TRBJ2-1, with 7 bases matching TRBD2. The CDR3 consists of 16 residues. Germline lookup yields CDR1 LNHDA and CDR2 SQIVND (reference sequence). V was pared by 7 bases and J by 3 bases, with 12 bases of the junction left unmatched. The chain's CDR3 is CASKGQGGRGYNEQFF. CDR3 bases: TGTGCCAGTAAGGGTCAAGGTGGGAGGGGCTACAATGAGCAGTTCTTC.

The CDR3 DNA reads as TGTGCCAGTAGTATAAGGCAGGGTCCCCATCAGCCCCAGCATTTT. It yields the protein CASSIRQGPHQPQHF. The V call is TRBV19, the J call TRBJ1-5; D may be TRBD1 (5 bases). Deletions cut 2 bases from V and 5 bases from J, with 13 bases between. Looked up from germline, CDR1 is LNHDA and CDR2 is SQIVND (reference sequence). The CDR3 is 15 amino acids. The full variable domain, its missing parts supplied by reference TRBV19 and TRBJ1-5, is DGGITQSPKYLFRKEGQNVTLSCEQNLNHDAMYWYRQDPGQGLRLIYYSQIVNDFQKGDIAEGYSVSREKKESFPLTVTSAQKNPTAFYLCASSIRQGPHQPQHFGDGTRLSIL.

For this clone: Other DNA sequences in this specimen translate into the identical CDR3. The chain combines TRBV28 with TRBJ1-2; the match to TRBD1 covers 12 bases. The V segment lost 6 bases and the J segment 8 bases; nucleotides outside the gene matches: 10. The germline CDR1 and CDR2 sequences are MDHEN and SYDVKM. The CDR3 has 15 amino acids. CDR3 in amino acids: CASSPGTGGSGGYTF. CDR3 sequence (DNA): TGTGCCAGCAGCCCAGGGACAGGGGGCAGCGGGGGCTACACCTTC.

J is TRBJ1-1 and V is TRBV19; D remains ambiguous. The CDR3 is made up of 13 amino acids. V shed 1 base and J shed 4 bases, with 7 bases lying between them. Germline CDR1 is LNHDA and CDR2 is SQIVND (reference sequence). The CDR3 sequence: CASSIGGGTEAFF. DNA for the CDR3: TGTGCCAGTAGTATAGGTGGAGGCACTGAAGCTTTCTTT.

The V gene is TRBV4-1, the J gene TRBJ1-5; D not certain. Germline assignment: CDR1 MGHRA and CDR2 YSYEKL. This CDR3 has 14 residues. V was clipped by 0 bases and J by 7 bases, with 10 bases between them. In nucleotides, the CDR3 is TGCGCCAGCAGCCAAGATGGGAGGATCCAGCCCCAGCATTTT. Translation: CASSQDGRIQPQHF.

The chain's CDR3 is CASSTTPGLAVDEQFF. The CDR3 coding sequence is TGTGCCTCTTCAACTACCCCGGGACTAGCGGTCGATGAGCAGTTCTTC. This sequence joins TRBV5-5 and TRBJ2-1; 11 bases match TRBD2. The CDR3 is 16 residues long. V lost 10 bases, J lost 8 bases, and 17 bases stayed unmatched. Germline values: CDR1 SGHKS, CDR2 YYEKEE (reference sequence). The complete variable domain, with remaining parts taken from reference TRBV5-5 and TRBJ2-1, reads DAGVTQSPTHLIKTRGQQVTLRCSPISGHKSVSWYQQVLGQGPQFIFQYYEKEERGRGNFPDRFSARQFPNYSSELNVNALLLGDSALYLCASSTTPGLAVDEQFFGPGTRLTVL.

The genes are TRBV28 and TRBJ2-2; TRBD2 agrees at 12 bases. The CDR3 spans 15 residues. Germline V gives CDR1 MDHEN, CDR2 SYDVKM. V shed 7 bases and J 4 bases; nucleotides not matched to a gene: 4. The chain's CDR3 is CASIPSGRATGELFF. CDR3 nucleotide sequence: TGTGCCAGCATTCCTAGCGGGAGGGCCACCGGGGAGCTGTTTTTT.